A single sample is the source of the 18 T cell receptor beta chains below, sequenced in a study of blood T cell repertoires in COVID-19. Profiling relied on immunoSEQ multiplex PCR, and the TCRdb table lists in-frame clones only, not all of them. The sample includes tens of thousands of clones, 90% to 95% of them seen just once. The sequenced sample consisted of peripheral blood. The receptors were gathered from a man aged 45-60 years with COVID-19, enrolled during active disease.

The chain joins TRBV4-2 to TRBJ1-5, with TRBD1 identical over 7 bases. The germline CDR1 and CDR2 sequences are LGHNA and YNFKEQ. This CDR3 comprises 17 residues. Germline trimming cut 0 bases from V and 2 bases from J; bases unmatched to any gene: 7. The CDR3 loop reads CASSQDRAGGRNQPQHF. The CDR3 nucleotides read TGTGCCAGCAGCCAAGATAGGGCAGGGGGACGCAATCAGCCCCAGCATTTT.

The chain couples TRBV5-6 to TRBJ2-2; TRBD1 agrees at 10 bases. This CDR3 is built from 16 residues. Germline trimming cut 3 bases from V and 9 bases from J; bases unmatched to any gene: 11. The germline V gene has CDR1 SGHDT and CDR2 YYEEEE. The CDR3 DNA follows: TGTGCCAGCAGCTCCGGGACAGGGGCCCCAGGCCGGGAGCTGTTTTTT. It is translated as CASSSGTGAPGRELFF.

The V call is TRBV28, the J call TRBJ2-2; a weak D match, TRBD2 (6 bases). CDR3 length: 14 residues. With 6 bases removed from V and 6 bases from J, the gap between germline ends came to 14 bases. Germline lookup yields CDR1 MDHEN and CDR2 SYDVKM. The CDR3 here is CASRGGAGPGELFF. The CDR3, as DNA: TGTGCCAGCAGGGGGGGAGCGGGCCCCGGGGAGCTGTTTTTT.

This chain links TRBV7-9 with TRBJ1-2; a weak D match, TRBD1 (6 bases). CDR1 is SEHNR and CDR2 is FQNEAQ in the germline V gene (reference sequence). Trimming pared 2 bases from V and 0 bases from J, leaving 16 bases between. The CDR3 has 17 residues. In DNA, the CDR3 is TGTGCCAGCAGCTTACTAGTCAGGGGACCTGCTAACTATGGCTACACCTTC. Protein product: CASSLLVRGPANYGYTF.

CDR3 nucleotide sequence: TGTGCCTGGAGTGTATTTCGGGGTAACACTGAAGCTTTCTTT. Translated, it gives CAWSVFRGNTEAFF. The rearrangement joins TRBV30 to TRBJ1-1; D ambiguous. CDR3 length: 14 residues. Germline assignment: CDR1 GTSNPN and CDR2 SVGIG (reference sequence). With 0 bases removed from V and 2 bases from J, the gap between germline ends came to 10 bases.

CDR3 protein: CASSEGRAYEQYF. CDR3 DNA: TGTGCCAGCAGTGAAGGGAGGGCCTACGAGCAGTACTTC. The chain couples TRBV6-1 to TRBJ2-7; D might be TRBD2 (6 bases). The CDR3 length is 13 residues. Trimming removed 1 base at V and 2 bases at J, with 6 bases between. From germline, CDR1 is MNHNS and CDR2 SASEGT.

The V call is TRBV7-2, the J call TRBJ1-1; 7 nucleotides line up with TRBD1. CDR1 and CDR2 (germline): SGHTA, FQGNSA. Unmatched junction bases numbered 5, after V lost 1 base and J lost 6 bases. This CDR3 is 14 amino acids long. CDR3 in DNA: TGTGCCAGCAGCTTAGTTAGGGGGCGTGCTGAAGCTTTCTTT. Amino acid sequence: CASSLVRGRAEAFF.

This clone was recorded only once. The rearrangement links TRBV5-1 to TRBJ2-1; possibly TRBD1 for D (5 bases). There are 16 residues in the CDR3. In germline, CDR1 is SGHRS, CDR2 YFSETQ. Trimming took off 0 bases at V and 1 base at J, with 11 bases between the two ends. Here the CDR3 reads CASSLGPGRSYNEQFF. For the CDR3, the DNA is TGCGCCAGCAGCTTGGGGCCAGGGCGATCCTACAATGAGCAGTTCTTC.

The V and J genes are TRBV5-1 and TRBJ2-3, with 8 bases identical to TRBD2. CDR3 length equals 17 residues. The germline V gene encodes CDR1 SGHRS and CDR2 YFSETQ. J lost 4 bases, V lost 1 base, and 11 bases had no gene match. CDR3 bases: TGCGCCAGCAGCTTGCCGGTGGCGGGAGGAGTCGCAGATACGCAGTATTTT. This translates into CASSLPVAGGVADTQYF.

The genes are TRBV19 and TRBJ1-4; unclear D gene. From germline, CDR1 is LNHDA and CDR2 SQIVND (reference sequence). This CDR3 spans 13 amino acids. Trimming cost V 5 bases and J 8 bases, with 12 bases left between them. The CDR3 is CASSSVDFEKLFF. CDR3 nucleotides: TGTGCCAGTAGTTCCGTGGACTTCGAAAAACTGTTTTTT.

The chain carries TRBV2 and TRBJ2-7; tentatively, D is TRBD1 (6 bases). The V gene lost 2 bases and the J gene lost 0 bases, with 17 bases spanning the gap. From germline, CDR1 is SNHLY and CDR2 FYNNEI. CDR3 size: 17 residues. The CDR3 DNA reads as TGTGCCAGCAGTGAATCCACTAGGGGGTGGGGCTCCTACGAGCAGTACTTC. As protein: CASSESTRGWGSYEQYF.

The chain carries TRBV28 and TRBJ2-1, with 14 positions matching TRBD2. With V trimmed by 6 bases and J by 10 bases, 5 bases remained unmatched. The CDR3 spans 14 residues. Germline CDR1 is MDHEN and CDR2 is SYDVKM. CDR3 loop: CASSTGTSGSEQFF. The CDR3 DNA reads TGTGCCAGCAGCACCGGGACTAGCGGGAGCGAGCAGTTCTTC.

The V and J genes are TRBV19 and TRBJ1-2; 10 nucleotides align to TRBD1. The germline V gene encodes CDR1 LNHDA and CDR2 SQIVND (reference sequence). This CDR3 comprises 15 residues. The V gene end was trimmed by 5 bases and the J gene end by 4 bases; junction bases not matched to a gene: 7. The CDR3 nucleotides read TGTGCCAGTAGTCCATCGGGACAGGGGAGCTATGGCTACACCTTC. Translation gives CASSPSGQGSYGYTF. The full variable domain, its missing parts supplied by reference TRBV19 and TRBJ1-2, is DGGITQSPKYLFRKEGQNVTLSCEQNLNHDAMYWYRQDPGQGLRLIYYSQIVNDFQKGDIAEGYSVSREKKESFPLTVTSAQKNPTAFYLCASSPSGQGSYGYTFGSGTRLTVV.

V gene TRBV19 combines with J gene TRBJ1-2, with D perhaps TRBD1 (6 bases). V lost 7 bases and J 4 bases, leaving 16 bases between the germline ends. This CDR3 region has 14 residues. CDR1 and CDR2 (germline): LNHDA, SQIVND (reference sequence). The CDR3 DNA reads as TGTGCCAGTATGATCCCAGGCAGGGGCTATGGCTACACCTTC. Amino acid sequence: CASMIPGRGYGYTF.

The chain carries TRBV15 and TRBJ2-7; 14 bases are a match to TRBD2. Unmatched junction bases numbered 8, after V lost 4 bases and J lost 6 bases. The CDR3 sequence is 16 residues long. Germline CDR1 is LNHNV and CDR2 is YYDKDF (reference sequence). The CDR3 sequence is CATSKPGTSGRGEQYF. The CDR3 DNA reads as TGTGCCACCAGCAAACCCGGGACTAGCGGGAGAGGCGAGCAGTACTTC.

The gene calls are TRBV5-8 and TRBJ2-7; TRBD1 agrees at 8 bases. The CDR3 spans 14 residues. With V trimmed by 4 bases and J by 5 bases, 8 bases remained unmatched. Germline-derived CDR1 and CDR2 are SGHTS and YDEGEE. CDR3 in amino acids: CASSTGQGQDEQYF. The CDR3 DNA follows: TGTGCCAGCAGCACAGGACAGGGTCAGGACGAGCAGTACTTC.

V gene TRBV7-2 combines with J gene TRBJ2-2, with 8 bases that match TRBD1. CDR1 and CDR2 from the germline V gene are SGHTA and FQGNSA. V gave up 5 bases and J gave up 0 bases; unmatched junction bases: 5. The CDR3 totals 16 residues. The CDR3 loop reads CASSTTGASNTGELFF. CDR3 DNA: TGTGCCAGCAGCACGACAGGGGCCTCGAACACCGGGGAGCTGTTTTTT.

The V call is TRBV29-1, the J call TRBJ2-7, with a weak D call TRBD1 (5 bases). Germline CDR1 SQVTM, CDR2 ANQGSEA. Trimming stripped 6 bases from V and 0 bases from J, with 15 bases between. The CDR3 length is 14 residues. CDR3 sequence: CSVEPQGNSYEQYF. CDR3 coding DNA: TGCAGCGTAGAACCTCAGGGAAACTCCTACGAGCAGTACTTC.